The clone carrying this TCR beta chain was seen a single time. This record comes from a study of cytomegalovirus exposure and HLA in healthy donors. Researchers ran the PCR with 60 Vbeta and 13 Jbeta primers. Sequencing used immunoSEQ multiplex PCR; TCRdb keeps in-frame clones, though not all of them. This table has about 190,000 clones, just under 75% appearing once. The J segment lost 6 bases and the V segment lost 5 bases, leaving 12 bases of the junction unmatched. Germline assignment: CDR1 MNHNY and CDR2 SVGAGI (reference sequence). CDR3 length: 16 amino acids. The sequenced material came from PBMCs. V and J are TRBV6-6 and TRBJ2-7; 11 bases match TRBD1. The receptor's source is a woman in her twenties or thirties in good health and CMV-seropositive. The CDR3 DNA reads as TGTGCCAGCAGTAACTACGGACAGGGGGCTCGTGGCGAGCAGTACTTC. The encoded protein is CASSNYGQGARGEQYF.